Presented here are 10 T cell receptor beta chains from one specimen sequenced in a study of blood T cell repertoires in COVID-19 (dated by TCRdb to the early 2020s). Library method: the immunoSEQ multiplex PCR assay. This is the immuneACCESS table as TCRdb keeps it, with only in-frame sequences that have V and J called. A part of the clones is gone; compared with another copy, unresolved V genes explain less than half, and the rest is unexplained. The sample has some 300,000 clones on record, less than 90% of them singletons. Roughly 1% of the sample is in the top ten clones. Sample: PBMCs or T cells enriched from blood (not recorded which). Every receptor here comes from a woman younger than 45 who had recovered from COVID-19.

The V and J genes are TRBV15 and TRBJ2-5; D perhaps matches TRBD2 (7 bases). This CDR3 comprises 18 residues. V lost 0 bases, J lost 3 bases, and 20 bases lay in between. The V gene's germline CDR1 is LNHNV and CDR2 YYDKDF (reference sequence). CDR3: CATSREGRGAGAKETQYF. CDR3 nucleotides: TGTGCCACCAGCAGAGAAGGAAGGGGGGCGGGGGCCAAAGAGACCCAGTACTTC.

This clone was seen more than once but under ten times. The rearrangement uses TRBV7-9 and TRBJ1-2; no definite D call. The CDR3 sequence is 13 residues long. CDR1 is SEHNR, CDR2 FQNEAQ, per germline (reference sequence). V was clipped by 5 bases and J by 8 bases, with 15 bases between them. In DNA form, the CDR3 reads TGTGCCAGCAGCCCCCCTCCCCCCTACGGCTACACCTTC. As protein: CASSPPPPYGYTF.

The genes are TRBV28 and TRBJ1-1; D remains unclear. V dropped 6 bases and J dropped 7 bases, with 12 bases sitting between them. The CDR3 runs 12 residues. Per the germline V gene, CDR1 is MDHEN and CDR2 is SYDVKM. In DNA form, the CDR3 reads TGTGCCAGCAGCGGACTCTACAATGAAGCTTTCTTT. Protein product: CASSGLYNEAFF. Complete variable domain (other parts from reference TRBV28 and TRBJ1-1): DVKVTQSSRYLVKRTGEKVFLECVQDMDHENMFWYRQDPGLGLRLIYFSYDVKMKEKGDIPEGYSVSREKKERFSLILESASTNQTSMYLCASSGLYNEAFFGQGTRLTVV.

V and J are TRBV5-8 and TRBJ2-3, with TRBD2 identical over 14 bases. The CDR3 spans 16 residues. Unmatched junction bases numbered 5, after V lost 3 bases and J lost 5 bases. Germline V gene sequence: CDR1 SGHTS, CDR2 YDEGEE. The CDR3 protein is CASSSWTSGGIDTQYF. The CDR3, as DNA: TGTGCCAGCAGCTCCTGGACTAGCGGGGGGATAGATACGCAGTATTTT.

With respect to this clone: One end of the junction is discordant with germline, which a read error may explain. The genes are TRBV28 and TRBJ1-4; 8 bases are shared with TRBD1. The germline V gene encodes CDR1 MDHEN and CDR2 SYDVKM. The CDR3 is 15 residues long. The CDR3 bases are TGTGCCAGCAGTCCCCGGGACAGGATGAATGGAAAACTGTTTTTT. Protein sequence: CASSPRDRMNGKLFF.

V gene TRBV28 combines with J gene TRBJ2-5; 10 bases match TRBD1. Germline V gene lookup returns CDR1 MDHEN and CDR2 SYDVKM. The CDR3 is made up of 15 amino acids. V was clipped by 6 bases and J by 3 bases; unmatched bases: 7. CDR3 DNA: TGTGCCAGCAGGGAGGCAGGACAGGGGGAAGAGACCCAGTACTTC. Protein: CASREAGQGEETQYF.

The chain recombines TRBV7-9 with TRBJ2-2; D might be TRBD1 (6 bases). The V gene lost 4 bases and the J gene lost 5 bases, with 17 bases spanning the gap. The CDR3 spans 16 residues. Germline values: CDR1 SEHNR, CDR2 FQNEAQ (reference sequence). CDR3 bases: TGTGCCAGCAGCTCCCGGGACCGCCAGGGGACCGGGGAGCTGTTTTTT. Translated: CASSSRDRQGTGELFF.

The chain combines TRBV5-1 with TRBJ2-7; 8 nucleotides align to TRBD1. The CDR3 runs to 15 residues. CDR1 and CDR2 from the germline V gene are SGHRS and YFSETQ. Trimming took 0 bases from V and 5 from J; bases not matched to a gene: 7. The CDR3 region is CASSLDRGSLHEQYF. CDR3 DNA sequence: TGCGCCAGCAGCTTGGACAGGGGGTCACTCCACGAGCAGTACTTC.

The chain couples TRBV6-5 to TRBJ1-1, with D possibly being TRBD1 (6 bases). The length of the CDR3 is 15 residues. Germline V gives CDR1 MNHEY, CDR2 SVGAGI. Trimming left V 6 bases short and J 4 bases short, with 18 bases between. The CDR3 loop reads CASSRSDRFSTEAFF. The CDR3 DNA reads TGTGCCAGCAGCCGATCCGACAGGTTTAGCACTGAAGCTTTCTTT.

The CDR3 is CASTKAGVGQPQHF. CDR3 coding DNA: TGTGCCAGCACCAAGGCGGGGGTGGGGCAGCCCCAGCATTTT. V usage is TRBV28 and J usage is TRBJ1-5; perhaps TRBD1 as D (5 bases). Trimming left V 7 bases short and J 7 bases short, with 17 bases between. This CDR3 has 14 amino acids. The germline V gene encodes CDR1 MDHEN and CDR2 SYDVKM.